This T cell receptor (beta chain) was profiled in a study of blood T cell repertoires in COVID-19. Original methodology: Nucleated cell counts were estimated from reference gene primer amplification. Only in-frame clones appear in the TCRdb table, and some are missing; sequencing was by immunoSEQ multiplex PCR. The V and J calls and clone size come from that table; D and trimming were worked out from the DNA. The top ten clones hold roughly 0.8% of a sample with fewer than 250,000 clones, about nine tenths of them seen once. The germline gives CDR1 MNHEY, CDR2 SVGAGI. V shed 8 bases and J shed 2 bases, with 15 bases lying between them. CDR3 length equals 14 residues.

The rearrangement joins TRBV6-5 to TRBJ1-2; D uncertain. The clonotype was recovered from a man aged 25-45 years with COVID-19, enrolled during active disease. Sequencing was done on a sample of peripheral blood. This chain's CDR3 is CASSTERINYGYTF. The CDR3 coding sequence is TGTGCCAGCTCAACAGAAAGGATAAACTATGGCTACACCTTC.